The 31 T cell receptor beta chains below all came from one sample that was sequenced in a study of low-dose radiotherapy and immunotherapy resistance in tumors. The sample's time point: after trial treatment. This sample's treatment: LDRT plus nivolumab, ipilimumab, low-dose cyclophosphamide and aspirin (RACIN trial). Both TCRalpha and TCRbeta chains were reverse transcribed with V-gene-specific primers. Using a constant-region primer together with a V-primer adapter, TCRs were subjected to 15 to 20 PCR cycles of amplification. TCRdb processed the reads anew with MiXCR; each CDR3 protein has one entry. The sample yields tens of thousands of distinct CDR3 sequences, 20% seen once. Here the sequenced sample was PBMCs, taken after low-dose radiotherapy plus immunotherapy. The source is a female donor with ovarian cancer.

In this sample, this clonotype turned up many times. CDR3 in amino acids: CASSELSTTNYGYTF. The CDR3, as DNA: TGTGCCAGCAGTGAATTGAGCACAACTAACTATGGCTACACCTTC. V and J are TRBV2 and TRBJ1-2; D remains unclear. The germline V and J ends were trimmed by 2 bases and 0 bases, with 10 bases remaining between them. CDR3 length equals 15 residues. Germline CDR1 and CDR2: SNHLY and FYNNEI.

CDR3 in amino acids: CASSWGRGHNEQFF. The CDR3 bases are TGCGCCAGCAGCTGGGGACGGGGACACAATGAGCAGTTCTTC. The chain employs TRBV5-1 and TRBJ2-1, with D perhaps TRBD1 or TRBD2 (5 bases each). The CDR3 is 14 residues long. Germline lookup yields CDR1 SGHRS and CDR2 YFSETQ. Trimming pared 3 bases from V and 5 bases from J, leaving 12 bases between.

This clonotype appeared many times. The gene calls are TRBV29-1 and TRBJ2-5; 8 positions agree with TRBD2. V lost 6 bases, J lost 5 bases, and 8 bases stayed unmatched. Per germline, CDR1 SQVTM and CDR2 ANQGSEA. The CDR3 consists of 13 residues. CDR3 region: CSVRPGGLETQYF. CDR3 in DNA: TGCAGCGTCCGGCCGGGGGGGCTGGAGACCCAGTACTTC. The whole variable domain, remainder taken from reference TRBV29-1 and TRBJ2-5, is SAVISQKPSRDICQRGTSLTIQCQVDSQVTMMFWYRQQPGQSLTLIATANQGSEATYESGFVIDKFPISRPNLTFSTLTVSNMSPEDSSIYLCSVRPGGLETQYFGPGTRLLVL.

In this sample, this clonotype turned up many times. The chain joins TRBV10-3 to TRBJ2-1; 9 nucleotides align to TRBD1. This CDR3 comprises 14 residues. Per the germline V gene, CDR1 is ENHRY and CDR2 is SYGVKD. J lost 5 bases, V lost 9 bases, and 8 bases had no gene match. The CDR3 reads CAISPGQGHNEQFF. CDR3 nucleotide sequence: TGTGCCATTTCCCCGGGACAGGGACACAATGAGCAGTTCTTC.

This clonotype appeared many times. CDR3: CASTLLASEQFF. The CDR3 region has the DNA TGTGCCAGCACTTTGCTAGCCAGTGAGCAGTTCTTC. The chain joins TRBV2 to TRBJ2-1; tentative D call: TRBD2 (5 bases). Germline CDR1 is SNHLY and CDR2 is FYNNEI. V lost 7 bases, J lost 9 bases, and 13 bases lay in between. The CDR3 sequence is 12 residues long.

This clonotype appeared many times. The rearrangement links TRBV2 to TRBJ2-2; 8 bases fit TRBD2. After removal of 5 bases from V and 0 bases from J, the junction contained 8 bases not matched to a gene. Per germline, CDR1 SNHLY and CDR2 FYNNEI. CDR3 length equals 17 residues. The CDR3 sequence is CASSRGGGYANTGELFF. The CDR3 region has the DNA TGTGCCAGCAGTAGAGGCGGGGGGTACGCGAACACCGGGGAGCTGTTTTTT. Combining the CDR3 with reference TRBV2 and TRBJ2-2 gives the whole variable domain EPEVTQTPSHQVTQMGQEVILRCVPISNHLYFYWYRQILGQKVEFLVSFYNNEISEKSEIFDDQFSVERPDGSNFTLKIRSTKLEDSAMYFCASSRGGGYANTGELFFGEGSRLTVL.

There are many counts of this clonotype. The chain is built from TRBV29-1 and TRBJ1-1; 9 positions agree with TRBD1. This CDR3 is built from 13 residues. Germline-derived CDR1 and CDR2 are SQVTM and ANQGSEA. The V gene end was trimmed by 1 base and the J gene end by 11 bases; junction bases not matched to a gene: 8. Written as DNA, the CDR3 is TGCAGCGTTGAAGGAAGACAGGGGGTAATGGCTTTCTTT. Translation gives CSVEGRQGVMAFF.

There are many counts of this clonotype. This chain links TRBV9 with TRBJ2-3, with D hard to call. This CDR3 comprises 13 residues. Germline V gene lookup returns CDR1 SGDLS and CDR2 YYNGEE. Trimming took off 2 bases at V and 3 bases at J, with 7 bases between the two ends. The CDR3 DNA reads TGTGCCAGCAGCGTGAGAGCTACAGATACGCAGTATTTT. This translates into CASSVRATDTQYF.

This clonotype occurred many times. The V call is TRBV7-3, the J call TRBJ2-1; TRBD2 matches 8 bases. This CDR3 contains 16 residues. CDR1 and CDR2 from the germline V gene are SGHTA and FQGTGA. The ends lost 5 bases at V and 3 bases at J; junction bases unmatched: 9. CDR3 sequence reads: CASSPGGGRHYNEQFF. CDR3 DNA sequence: TGTGCCAGCAGCCCTGGGGGCGGGAGGCACTACAATGAGCAGTTCTTC.

Concerning this clonotype: A far larger clone is just one base off, so this is likely a read error. CDR3 loop: CATSDFSGQTGTLDEQYF. The CDR3 DNA follows: TGTGCCACCAGTGATTTTTCAGGTCAGACAGGGACGTTGGATGAGCAGTACTTC. This chain joins TRBV24-1 and TRBJ2-7; 7 bases agree with TRBD1. Germline CDR1 reads KGHDR; CDR2 reads SFDVKD. The CDR3 totals 18 residues. With V trimmed by 1 base and J by 7 bases, 18 bases remained unmatched.

This clonotype was counted at least ten times. The rearrangement uses TRBV9 and TRBJ2-5; 10 nucleotides align to TRBD2. Germline V gene lookup returns CDR1 SGDLS and CDR2 YYNGEE. There are 17 residues in the CDR3. V dropped 2 bases and J dropped 4; count of bases not matched to a gene: 11. The CDR3 DNA reads TGTGCCAGCAGCGTGGCTAGCGGGAGTTCTCATTTAGAGACCCAGTACTTC. Translating it yields CASSVASGSSHLETQYF. Using reference TRBV9 and TRBJ2-5 for the parts outside the CDR3, the full variable domain is DSGVTQTPKHLITATGQRVTLRCSPRSGDLSVYWYQQSLDQGLQFLIQYYNGEERAKGNILERFSAQQFPDLHSELNLSSLELGDSALYFCASSVASGSSHLETQYFGPGTRLLVL.

There are a few counts of this clonotype. The J gene is TRBJ1-1, the V gene TRBV18; D uncertain. V gave up 1 base and J gave up 4 bases, with 10 bases separating them. Germline V CDR1 and CDR2: KGHSH, LQKENI. The CDR3 sequence is 14 residues long. CDR3 bases: TGTGCCAGCTCACCACAGTCGGTGGGCACTGAAGCTTTCTTT. Translating it yields CASSPQSVGTEAFF.

The sample holds many counts of this clonotype. V and J are TRBV12-3 or TRBV12-4 and TRBJ2-1; D is ambiguous. Deletions cut 6 bases from V and 4 bases from J, with 16 bases between. The length of the CDR3 is 15 residues. The CDR3 here is CASRSGAPTYNEQFF. In nucleotides, the CDR3 is TGTGCCAGCAGGTCCGGTGCCCCAACTTACAATGAGCAGTTCTTC.

Worth noting for this clonotype: It is unclear where the CDR3 begins or ends on the DNA, so no DNA is shown, and the CDR3 is as TCRdb lists it. This chain joins TRBV9 and TRBJ2-1; the table assigns TRBD1, which was not confirmed against the DNA. CDR1 and CDR2 from the germline V gene are SGDLS and YYNGEE. Counting both end residues, the CDR3 totals 22 amino acids. CDR3 sequence: CASTNQTSMYLCASTLRGEQFF.

This clonotype has a count of ten or more. This sequence joins TRBV3-1 and TRBJ2-7, with D perhaps matching TRBD2 (5 bases). The germline CDR1 and CDR2 sequences are LGHDT and YNNKEL (reference sequence). The V gene lost 2 bases and the J gene lost 6 bases, with 11 bases spanning the gap. The CDR3 is 13 amino acids. CDR3 nucleotide sequence: TGTGCCAGCAGCCAAACCCTACTAGGCGAGCAGTACTTC. Protein product: CASSQTLLGEQYF.

This clonotype has at least ten counts. This chain uses TRBV2 with TRBJ2-7; 12 positions agree with TRBD1. V trimming: 2 bases; J trimming: 6 bases; junction bases outside the gene matches: 8. This CDR3 is built from 16 residues. Looked up from germline, CDR1 is SNHLY and CDR2 is FYNNEI. The CDR3 nucleotides are TGTGCCAGCAGTGAACAATCCGGGACAGGGGGCGTCGAGCAGTACTTC. This encodes CASSEQSGTGGVEQYF.

V is TRBV2 and J is TRBJ1-1, with 7 bases matching TRBD1. The CDR3 is made up of 14 amino acids. V was pared by 6 bases and J by 3 bases, with 7 bases of the junction left unmatched. Germline V gene data show CDR1 as SNHLY and CDR2 as FYNNEI. The CDR3 DNA reads as TGTGCCAGCAGACCCGGGACAGAAGACACTGAAGCTTTCTTT. Translation gives CASRPGTEDTEAFF.

This clonotype was seen at least ten times. The chain combines TRBV28 with TRBJ2-7; 9 positions agree with TRBD1. V lost 7 bases to trimming and J lost 1 base; unmatched junction nucleotides: 8. This CDR3 spans 15 amino acids. The germline V gene encodes CDR1 MDHEN and CDR2 SYDVKM. The DNA for the CDR3 is TGTGCCAGCACTCGCCACGGGACAGGGTCCTACGAGCAGTACTTC. It specifies CASTRHGTGSYEQYF.

This clonotype was recorded at least ten times. The chain uses TRBV24-1 and TRBJ1-2; D call uncertain. Germline-derived CDR1 and CDR2 are KGHDR and SFDVKD. Trimming removed 1 base from V and 8 bases from J, with 7 bases in between. This CDR3 region has 12 residues. The CDR3 DNA reads TGTGCCACCAGTGATTTCGTCTGGGGCTACACCTTC. Its translation: CATSDFVWGYTF.

Concerning this clonotype: A single base is all that separates this from a far larger clone, so a read error is likely. V usage is TRBV5-3 and J usage is TRBJ1-1; the D gene is possibly TRBD1 (6 bases). TRBV5-3 is marked as an open reading frame, function uncertain. The CDR3 runs 16 residues. CDR3 loop: CASSSPIGGPSTEAFF. DNA of the CDR3: TGTGCCAGCAGCTCCCCCATCGGGGGCCCGAGCACTGAAGCTTTCTTT.

This clonotype has ten or more counts. The chain is built from TRBV3-1 and TRBJ2-7; 13 nucleotides match TRBD2. The J segment lost 1 base and the V segment lost 4 bases, leaving 7 bases of the junction unmatched. In germline, CDR1 is LGHDT, CDR2 YNNKEL (reference sequence). CDR3 length: 17 residues. This chain's CDR3 is CASSRGTSGANSYEQYF. The CDR3 DNA reads TGTGCCAGCAGCCGCGGGACTAGCGGGGCAAATTCCTACGAGCAGTACTTC.

This clonotype showed up many times. The chain uses TRBV5-3 and TRBJ2-1; 7 bases align to TRBD1. TRBV5-3 is annotated as an ORF whose role is uncertain. The CDR3 extends over 16 amino acids. Trimming removed 8 bases from V and 1 base from J; junction bases left unmatched: 12. The CDR3: CASSRRDRISYNEQFF. Written as DNA, the CDR3 is TGTGCCAGCAGCCGACGGGACAGAATTTCCTACAATGAGCAGTTCTTC.

This clonotype was observed many times. The CDR3 DNA reads as TGTGCCAGCAGCTTAAGGTGGGCCACAGATACGCAGTATTTT. Translating it yields CASSLRWATDTQYF. V gene TRBV5-5 combines with J gene TRBJ2-3, with D unresolved. Trimming removed 2 bases at V and 2 bases at J, with 9 bases between. CDR1 is SGHKS and CDR2 is YYEKEE in the germline V gene (reference sequence). The CDR3 consists of 14 residues.

This clonotype was counted at least ten times. This chain connects TRBV7-3 to TRBJ1-1; D might be TRBD1 (5 bases). This CDR3 has 13 amino acids. The V and J ends lost 3 bases and 4 bases respectively, with 9 bases between them. Looked up from germline, CDR1 is SGHTA and CDR2 is FQGTGA. DNA for the CDR3: TGTGCCAGCAGCTTGGGGCCGTTCACTGAAGCTTTCTTT. Residues: CASSLGPFTEAFF. The full variable domain, with the rest looked up from reference TRBV7-3 and TRBJ1-1, is GAGVSQTPSNKVTEKGKYVELRCDPISGHTALYWYRQSLGQGPEFLIYFQGTGAADDSGLPNDRFFAVRPEGSVSTLKIQRTERGDSAVYLCASSLGPFTEAFFGQGTRLTVV.

The chain links TRBV18 to TRBJ2-2, with 7 bases identical to TRBD1. This CDR3 has 15 residues. Losses at the gene ends were 0 bases for V and 3 bases for J; bases not matched to a gene: 1. The germline V gene encodes CDR1 KGHSH and CDR2 LQKENI. The CDR3 loop reads CASSPPGQYTGELFF. In DNA form, the CDR3 reads TGTGCCAGCTCACCACCGGGACAGTACACCGGGGAGCTGTTTTTT.

This clonotype appeared many times. The chain links TRBV7-9 to TRBJ2-1; 7 bases line up with TRBD2. The CDR3 sequence is 17 residues long. Germline V gene sequence: CDR1 SEHNR, CDR2 FQNEAQ (reference sequence). Germline trimming cut 4 bases from V and 7 bases from J; bases unmatched to any gene: 16. CDR3 sequence reads: CASSSEGPAGFGNEQFF. Written as DNA, the CDR3 is TGTGCCAGCAGCTCGGAGGGGCCAGCGGGGTTTGGGAATGAGCAGTTCTTC.

This clonotype was detected many times. The J gene is TRBJ2-2, the V gene TRBV7-9; D not resolved. Germline assignment: CDR1 SEHNR and CDR2 FQNEAQ (reference sequence). Trimming removed 2 bases from V and 0 bases from J, with 7 bases in between. The CDR3 has 15 amino acids. The CDR3 loop reads CASSLTVANTGELFF. As DNA, the CDR3 is TGTGCCAGCAGCTTAACGGTCGCGAACACCGGGGAGCTGTTTTTT.

This clonotype was found many times. Here the CDR3 reads CASSLGTASGNTIYF. DNA for the CDR3: TGTGCCAGTAGTTTGGGGACGGCCTCTGGAAACACCATATATTTT. The chain uses TRBV19 and TRBJ1-3; maybe TRBD1 (5 bases). Germline V CDR1 and CDR2: LNHDA, SQIVND (reference sequence). The V gene lost 5 bases and the J gene lost 0 bases, with 11 bases spanning the gap. The length of the CDR3 is 15 residues.

With respect to this clonotype: A far larger clone is one nucleotide away, so this likely arose from a read error. The chain joins TRBV13 to TRBJ2-2; D is unresolved. Germline V gene data show CDR1 as PRHDT and CDR2 as FYEKMQ (reference sequence). The CDR3 has 12 residues. The CDR3 region is CAISLDTGELFF. The CDR3 nucleotides are TGTGCCATCAGCTTAGACACCGGGGAGCTGTTTTTT.

This clonotype was found once. A read error is possible here, since a much larger clone lies one base away. The rearrangement uses TRBV25-1 and TRBJ2-3; TRBD2 aligns across 7 bases. The CDR3 runs to 15 residues. CDR1 is MGHDK, CDR2 SYGVNS, per germline. This chain's CDR3 is CASSRWEGRTDAQYF. CDR3 nucleotides: TGTGCCAGCAGTAGGTGGGAGGGACGCACAGATGCGCAGTATTTT.

The J gene is TRBJ1-1, the V gene TRBV28; D is ambiguous. CDR1 MDHEN and CDR2 SYDVKM come from the germline V gene. The V and J ends lost 3 bases and 0 bases respectively, with 8 bases between them. The CDR3 runs to 14 residues. The CDR3 protein is CASSLAAMNTEAFF. The CDR3 nucleotides read TGTGCCAGCAGTTTGGCAGCCATGAACACTGAAGCTTTCTTT.